This is a list of T cell receptor beta chains from one sample in a study of radiation and T cells in renal cell carcinoma. Libraries were prepared by immunoSEQ multiplex PCR; TCRdb keeps only in-frame clonotypes and omits some of them. Among tens of thousands of clones listed, roughly 80% were seen once. Here the sequenced sample was blood, taken from a patient whose treatment included radiotherapy and nephrectomy. Receptor source: a woman aged 55-70 years with renal cell carcinoma. Each CDR3 is given with its conserved first and last residue. The order of the fields is D gene, J gene, V gene, clone size, CDR3 DNA, CDR3 protein. A D gene is named only where the DNA matches it firmly. Clone sizes are given selectively: once, few, many, or a class where the clone is expanded.

-,TRBJ1-1,TRBV6-5,-,TGTGCCAGCAGTTCCTACCAGGGCTTCACTGAAGCTTTCTTT,CASSSYQGFTEAFF
-,TRBJ2-7,TRBV29-1,-,TGCAGCGTTGTGCAGGGGCATGACTACGAGCAGTACTTC,CSVVQGHDYEQYF
-,TRBJ2-7,TRBV9,-,TGTGCCAGCAGCGTAGATTCGCGGGGTGAGAACCCGGGACAGCCACCTCGCGAGCAGTACTTC,CASSVDSRGENPGQPPREQYF
TRBD1,TRBJ2-5,TRBV7-3,-,TGTGCCAGCAGCTCGACAGGGTATGAGACCCAGTACTTC,CASSSTGYETQYF
TRBD2,TRBJ2-5,TRBV27,-,TGTGCCAGCAGTTACCTGAGCGGGAACGTTAGAGAGACCCAGTACTTC,CASSYLSGNVRETQYF
TRBD1,TRBJ2-7,TRBV18,-,TGTGCCAGCTCACAACCGGGACAGGGTTACGAGCAGTACTTC,CASSQPGQGYEQYF
-,TRBJ1-4,TRBV30,-,TGTGCCTGGAGGGACGGGCACCGGCCTAATGAAAAACTGTTTTTT,CAWRDGHRPNEKLFF
TRBD1,TRBJ1-2,TRBV9,-,TGTGCCAGCAGCGGAAGGACAGGGGGCTACGATGGCTACACCTTC,CASSGRTGGYDGYTF
-,TRBJ2-2,TRBV9,few,TGTGCCAGCAGCCCCCGGGACGGCCTGAACACCGGGGAGCTGTTTTTT,CASSPRDGLNTGELFF
-,TRBJ1-2,TRBV6-6,-,TGTGCCAGTTACGGGAACAACTATGGCTACACCTTC,CASYGNNYGYTF